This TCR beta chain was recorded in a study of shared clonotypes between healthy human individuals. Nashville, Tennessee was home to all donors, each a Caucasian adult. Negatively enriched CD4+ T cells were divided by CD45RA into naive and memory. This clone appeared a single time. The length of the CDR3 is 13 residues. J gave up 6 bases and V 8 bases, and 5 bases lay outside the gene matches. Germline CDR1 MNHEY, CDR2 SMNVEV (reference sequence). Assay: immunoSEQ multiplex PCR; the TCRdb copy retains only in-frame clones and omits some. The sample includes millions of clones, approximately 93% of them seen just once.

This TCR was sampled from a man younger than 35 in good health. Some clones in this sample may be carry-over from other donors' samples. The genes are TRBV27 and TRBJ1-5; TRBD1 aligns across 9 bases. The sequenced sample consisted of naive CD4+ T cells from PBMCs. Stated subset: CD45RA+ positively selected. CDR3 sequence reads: CASAGGQGQPQHF. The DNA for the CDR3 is TGTGCCAGCGCGGGGGGACAGGGTCAGCCCCAGCATTTT.